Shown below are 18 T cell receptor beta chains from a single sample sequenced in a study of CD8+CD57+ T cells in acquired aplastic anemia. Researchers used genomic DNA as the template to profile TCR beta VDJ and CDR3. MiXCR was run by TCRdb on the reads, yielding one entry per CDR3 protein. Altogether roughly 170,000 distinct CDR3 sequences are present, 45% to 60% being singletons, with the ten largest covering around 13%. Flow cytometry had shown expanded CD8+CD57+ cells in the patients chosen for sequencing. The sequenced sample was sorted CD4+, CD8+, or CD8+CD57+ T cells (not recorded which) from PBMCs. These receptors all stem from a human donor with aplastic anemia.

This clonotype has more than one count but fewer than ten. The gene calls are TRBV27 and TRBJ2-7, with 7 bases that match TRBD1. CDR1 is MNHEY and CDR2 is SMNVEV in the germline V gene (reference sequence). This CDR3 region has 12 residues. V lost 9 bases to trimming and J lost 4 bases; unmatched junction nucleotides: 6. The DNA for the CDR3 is TGTGCCAGTCGGGACAGATTATACGAGCAGTACTTC. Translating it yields CASRDRLYEQYF.

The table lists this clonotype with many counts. CDR3 nucleotide sequence: TGTGCCAGCAGCAGTTTGGCTTATGGCTACACCTTC. Translation gives CASSSLAYGYTF. The rearrangement links TRBV6-1 to TRBJ1-2; D gene ambiguous. V lost 6 bases and J 5 bases, leaving 10 bases between the germline ends. Germline V CDR1 and CDR2: MNHNS, SASEGT. The CDR3 contains 12 residues.

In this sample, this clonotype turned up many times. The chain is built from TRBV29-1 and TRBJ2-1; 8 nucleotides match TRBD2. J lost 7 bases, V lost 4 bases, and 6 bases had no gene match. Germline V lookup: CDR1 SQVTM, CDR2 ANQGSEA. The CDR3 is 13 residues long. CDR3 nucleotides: TGCAGCGTTGTTTACTCGGGGGGGAATGAGCAGTTCTTC. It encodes CSVVYSGGNEQFF.

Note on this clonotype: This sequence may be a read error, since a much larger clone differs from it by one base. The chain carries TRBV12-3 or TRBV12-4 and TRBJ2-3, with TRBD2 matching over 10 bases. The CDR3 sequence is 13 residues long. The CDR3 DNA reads TGTGCCAGCAAAAGCGGGGGGGGAAATACGCGGTATTTT. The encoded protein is CASKSGGGNTRYF.

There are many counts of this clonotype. The CDR3 sequence: CASAPPGPGANVLTF. The CDR3 coding sequence is TGTGCCAGCGCGCCCCCCGGTCCCGGGGCCAACGTCCTGACTTTC. This sequence joins TRBV7-9 and TRBJ2-6, with no clear D. The length of the CDR3 is 15 residues. V was shortened by 8 bases and J by 4 bases, with 15 bases between the two germline ends. Germline V gene lookup returns CDR1 SEHNR and CDR2 FQNEAQ (reference sequence). The entire variable domain, with the rest obtained from reference TRBV7-9 and TRBJ2-6, is as follows: DTGVSQNPRHKITKRGQNVTFRCDPISEHNRLYWYRQTLGQGPEFLTYFQNEAQLEKSRLLSDRFSAERPKGSFSTLEIQRTEQGDSAMYLCASAPPGPGANVLTFGAGSRLTVL.

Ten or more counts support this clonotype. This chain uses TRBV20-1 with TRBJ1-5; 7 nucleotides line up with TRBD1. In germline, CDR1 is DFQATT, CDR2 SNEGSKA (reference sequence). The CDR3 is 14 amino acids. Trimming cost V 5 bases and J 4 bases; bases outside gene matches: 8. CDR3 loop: CSAGNRGTNQPQHF. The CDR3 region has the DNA TGCAGTGCTGGCAACAGGGGAACAAATCAGCCCCAGCATTTT.

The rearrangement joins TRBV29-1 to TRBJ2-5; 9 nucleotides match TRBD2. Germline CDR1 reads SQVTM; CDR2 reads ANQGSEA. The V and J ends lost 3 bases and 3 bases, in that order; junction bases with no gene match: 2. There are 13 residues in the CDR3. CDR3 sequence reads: CSVESSGKETQYF. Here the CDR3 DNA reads TGCAGCGTTGAGTCTAGCGGGAAAGAGACCCAGTACTTC.

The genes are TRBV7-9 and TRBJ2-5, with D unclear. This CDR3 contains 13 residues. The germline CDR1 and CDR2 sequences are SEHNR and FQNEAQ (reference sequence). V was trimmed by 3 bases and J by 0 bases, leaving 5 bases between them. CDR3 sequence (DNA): TGTGCCAGCAGCTTGCGCGACCAAGAGACCCAGTACTTC. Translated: CASSLRDQETQYF.

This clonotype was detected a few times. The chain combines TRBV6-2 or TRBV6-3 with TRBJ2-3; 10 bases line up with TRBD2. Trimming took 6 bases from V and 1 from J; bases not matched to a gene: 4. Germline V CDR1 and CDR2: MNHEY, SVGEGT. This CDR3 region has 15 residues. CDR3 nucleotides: TGTGCCAGCAGCCGCGGGACTAGCGGCACAGATACGCAGTATTTT. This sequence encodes CASSRGTSGTDTQYF.

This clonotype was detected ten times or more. DNA for the CDR3: TGTGCCAGCAGCTTATGGTCCGGCAACACCGGGGAGCTGTTTTTT. Translation gives CASSLWSGNTGELFF. The chain recombines TRBV7-2 with TRBJ2-2, with D uncertain. V dropped 2 bases and J dropped 2 bases, with 9 bases sitting between them. This CDR3 has 15 amino acids. Per the germline V gene, CDR1 is SGHTA and CDR2 is FQGNSA. The full variable domain, its missing parts supplied by reference TRBV7-2 and TRBJ2-2, is GAGVSQSPSNKVTEKGKDVELRCDPISGHTALYWYRQSLGQGLEFLIYFQGNSAPDKSGLPSDRFSAERTGGSVSTLTIQRTQQEDSAVYLCASSLWSGNTGELFFGEGSRLTVL.

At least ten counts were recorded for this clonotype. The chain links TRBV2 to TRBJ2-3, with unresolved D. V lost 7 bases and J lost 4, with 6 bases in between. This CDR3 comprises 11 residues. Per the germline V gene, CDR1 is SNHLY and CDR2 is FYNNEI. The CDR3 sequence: CASTRADTQYF. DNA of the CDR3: TGTGCCAGCACACGAGCAGATACGCAGTATTTT. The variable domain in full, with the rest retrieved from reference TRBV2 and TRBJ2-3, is EPEVTQTPSHQVTQMGQEVILRCVPISNHLYFYWYRQILGQKVEFLVSFYNNEISEKSEIFDDQFSVERPDGSNFTLKIRSTKLEDSAMYFCASTRADTQYFGPGTRLTVL.

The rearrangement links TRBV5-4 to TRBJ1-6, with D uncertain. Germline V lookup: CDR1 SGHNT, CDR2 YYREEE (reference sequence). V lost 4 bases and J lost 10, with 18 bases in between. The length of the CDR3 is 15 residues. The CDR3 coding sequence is TGTGCCAGCAGCGAAGGAATTTCAGCGGGGTCACCCCTCCACTTT. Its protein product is CASSEGISAGSPLHF.

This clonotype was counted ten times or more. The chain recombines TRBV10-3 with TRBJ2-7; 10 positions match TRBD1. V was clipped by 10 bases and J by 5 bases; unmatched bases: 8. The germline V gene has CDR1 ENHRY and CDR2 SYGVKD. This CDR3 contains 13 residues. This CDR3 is CATTRDRGDEQYF. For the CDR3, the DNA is TGTGCCACTACCCGGGACAGGGGCGACGAGCAGTACTTC.

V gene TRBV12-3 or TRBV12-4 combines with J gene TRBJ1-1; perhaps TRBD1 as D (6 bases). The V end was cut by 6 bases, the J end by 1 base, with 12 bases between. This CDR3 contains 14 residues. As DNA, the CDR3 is TGTGCCAGCAGCCCGGGACACCAGAACACTGAAGCTTTCTTT. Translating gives CASSPGHQNTEAFF.

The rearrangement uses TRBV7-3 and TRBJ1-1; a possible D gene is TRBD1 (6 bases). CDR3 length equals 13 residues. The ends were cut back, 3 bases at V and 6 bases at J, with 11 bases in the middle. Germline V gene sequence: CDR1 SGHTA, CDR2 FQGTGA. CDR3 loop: CASSFYRDSEAFF. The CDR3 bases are TGTGCCAGCAGCTTCTACAGGGACTCTGAAGCTTTCTTT.

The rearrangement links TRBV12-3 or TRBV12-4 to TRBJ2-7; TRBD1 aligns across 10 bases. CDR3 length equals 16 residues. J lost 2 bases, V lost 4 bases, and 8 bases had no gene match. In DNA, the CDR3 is TGTGCCAGCAGTTACACCGGGACAGGGGAAACCTACGAGCAGTACTTC. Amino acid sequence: CASSYTGTGETYEQYF.

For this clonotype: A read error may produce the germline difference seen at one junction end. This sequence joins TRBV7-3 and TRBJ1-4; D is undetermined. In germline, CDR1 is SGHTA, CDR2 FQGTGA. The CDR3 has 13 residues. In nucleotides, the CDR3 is TGTGCCAGCAGCTTTCGGAGGAATGAGAAACTGTTTTTT. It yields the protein CASSFRRNEKLFF.

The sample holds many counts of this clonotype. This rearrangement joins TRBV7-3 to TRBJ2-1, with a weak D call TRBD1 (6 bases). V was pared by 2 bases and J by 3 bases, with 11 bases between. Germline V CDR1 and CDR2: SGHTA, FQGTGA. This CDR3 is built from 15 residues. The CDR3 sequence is CASSLSGDGYNEQFF. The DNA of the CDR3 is TGTGCCAGCAGCTTATCAGGGGACGGCTACAATGAGCAGTTCTTC. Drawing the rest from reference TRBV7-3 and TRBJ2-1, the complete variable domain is GAGVSQTPSNKVTEKGKYVELRCDPISGHTALYWYRQSLGQGPEFLIYFQGTGAADDSGLPNDRFFAVRPEGSVSTLKIQRTERGDSAVYLCASSLSGDGYNEQFFGPGTRLTVL.